These 9 T cell receptor beta chains were all obtained from the same sample, sequenced in a study of cytomegalovirus exposure and HLA in healthy donors. The PCR was carried out with 60 Vbeta primers and 13 Jbeta primers. TCRdb keeps only in-frame clones here, not all; method: immunoSEQ multiplex PCR. Among around 130,000 clones listed, roughly 74% were seen once. The source material was PBMCs. The origin of the receptors is a man aged 40-49 years in good health and CMV-seropositive.

The V gene is TRBV6-5, the J gene TRBJ1-5, with D perhaps matching TRBD1 (6 bases). The CDR3 extends over 13 amino acids. With 6 bases removed from V and 5 bases from J, the gap between germline ends came to 11 bases. Germline CDR1 reads MNHEY; CDR2 reads SVGAGI. CDR3 DNA: TGTGCCAGCAGCGACAGGCCGGATCAGCCCCAGCATTTT. Amino acids: CASSDRPDQPQHF.

The table lists this clone with a few counts. The V call is TRBV11-2, the J call TRBJ1-1; D is unresolved. Trimming stripped 1 base from V and 6 bases from J, with 12 bases between. Germline lookup yields CDR1 SGHAT and CDR2 FQNNGV. CDR3 length: 14 residues. The chain's CDR3 is CASSLVVSTSEAFF. The CDR3 region has the DNA TGTGCCAGCAGCTTAGTAGTATCTACCTCTGAAGCTTTCTTT.

This chain connects TRBV9 to TRBJ1-1, with no clear D. The CDR3 totals 13 residues. Deletions cut 0 bases from V and 7 bases from J, with 10 bases between. The germline CDR1 and CDR2 sequences are SGDLS and YYNGEE. CDR3 in amino acids: CASSVAGGHEAFF. CDR3 coding DNA: TGTGCCAGCAGCGTAGCTGGCGGTCATGAAGCTTTCTTT.

This rearrangement joins TRBV15 to TRBJ2-1; D perhaps matches TRBD1 (6 bases). Germline V CDR1 and CDR2: LNHNV, YYDKDF (reference sequence). The CDR3 is 14 amino acids. V lost 5 bases and J lost 4, with 12 bases in between. The CDR3 sequence: CATSGRDKYNEQFF. The DNA of the CDR3 is TGTGCCACCAGCGGCCGGGACAAATACAATGAGCAGTTCTTC.

The rearrangement joins TRBV7-9 to TRBJ2-1; the D gene is possibly TRBD1 (6 bases). The CDR3 contains 15 residues. V was shortened by 1 base and J by 1 base, with 8 bases between the two germline ends. CDR1 and CDR2 (germline): SEHNR, FQNEAQ (reference sequence). The CDR3 sequence: CASSLDRVSYNEQFF. The DNA for the CDR3 is TGTGCCAGCAGCTTAGACAGGGTTTCCTACAATGAGCAGTTCTTC.

The genes are TRBV5-1 and TRBJ1-3, with a tentative D call TRBD1 (6 bases). Trimming shortened V by 1 base and J by 2 bases, and 7 bases separated the two germline ends. Per germline, CDR1 SGHRS and CDR2 YFSETQ. The CDR3 loop spans 14 amino acids. CDR3 nucleotides: TGCGCCAGCAGCTTGACAGGGCCTGGAAACACCATATATTTT. It encodes CASSLTGPGNTIYF.

The chain couples TRBV6-5 to TRBJ1-3; D is possibly TRBD1 (6 bases). This CDR3 spans 16 amino acids. Between the trimmed V and J ends, which lost 2 bases and 7 bases, there was a span of 18 bases. In germline, CDR1 is MNHEY, CDR2 SVGAGI. DNA for the CDR3: TGTGCCAGCAGTTACCGTCGTTCAGGGGTATTGAACACCATATATTTT. It is translated as CASSYRRSGVLNTIYF.

This clone was counted a single time. This chain links TRBV20-1 with TRBJ1-1, with TRBD1 as a possible D gene (6 bases). The CDR3 length is 11 residues. Trimming removed 4 bases at V and 7 bases at J, with 10 bases between. Per germline, CDR1 DFQATT and CDR2 SNEGSKA (reference sequence). The CDR3 DNA follows: TGCAGTGCTACAGGACAGTATGAAGCTTTCTTT. It specifies CSATGQYEAFF.

This clone was recorded only once. This chain joins TRBV14 and TRBJ1-1, with D hard to call. V was clipped by 0 bases and J by 1 base, with 15 bases between them. CDR3 length: 17 amino acids. In germline, CDR1 is SGHDN, CDR2 FVKESK. The CDR3 reads CASSQDRGSQWNTEAFF. The DNA of the CDR3 is TGTGCCAGCAGCCAAGATCGAGGCAGTCAATGGAACACTGAAGCTTTCTTT.